These 14 T cell receptor beta chains share one sample of origin, sequenced in a study of naive and memory T cell subsets. Both TRBC1 and TRBC2 were covered by a beta constant-region primer of two equimolar oligonucleotides. Nested alpha and beta constant-region primers with the SP2 primer drove four PCR rounds on ligated cDNA. TCRdb re-called the UMI-ligation and nested PCR reads with MiXCR, one entry per CDR3 protein. The table has approximately 100,000 distinct CDR3 sequences, about 14% seen once. Study results and caveats: Especially in CD8 cells, naive repertoires contained a few larger clonotypes, possibly CD45RA-re-expressing memory cells.

The antigens of these receptors remain unknown. The sequencing input was naive CD8+ T cells from blood. These TCRs come from a human donor in good health.

The sample holds a few counts of this clonotype. The chain employs TRBV7-9 and TRBJ1-1; TRBD1 matches 9 bases. This CDR3 is 15 amino acids long. From germline, CDR1 is SEHNR and CDR2 FQNEAQ (reference sequence). V lost 5 bases to trimming and J lost 4 bases; unmatched junction nucleotides: 8. The CDR3, as DNA: TGTGCCAGCAGCATACAGGGGGCCCGGCGCACTGAAGCTTTCTTT. It codes for CASSIQGARRTEAFF.

The J gene is TRBJ2-3, the V gene TRBV2, with D possibly TRBD1 on 6 matching bases. CDR1 is SNHLY, CDR2 FYNNEI, per germline. Trimming removed 3 bases from V and 2 bases from J, with 15 bases in between. This CDR3 contains 16 residues. This CDR3 is CASSEGAIPPTDTQYF. The CDR3 region has the DNA TGTGCCAGCAGTGAGGGGGCGATACCCCCCACAGATACGCAGTATTTT.

This clonotype showed up just a few times. This sequence joins TRBV12-3 or TRBV12-4 and TRBJ2-1; no firm D call. This CDR3 comprises 15 residues. With 5 bases removed from V and 4 bases from J, the gap between germline ends came to 15 bases. Here the CDR3 reads CASSPPESRYNEQFF. The CDR3 DNA is TGTGCCAGCAGTCCACCAGAGTCGCGGTACAATGAGCAGTTCTTC.

The rearrangement joins TRBV29-1 to TRBJ2-3; possible D gene TRBD1, 6 bases. The length of the CDR3 is 15 residues. The germline V and J ends were trimmed by 1 base and 6 bases, with 17 bases remaining between them. Germline CDR1 reads SQVTM; CDR2 reads ANQGSEA. The CDR3 nucleotides are TGCAGCGTTGAAGTTCCGGGACACCCACCTGATACGCAGTATTTT. This encodes CSVEVPGHPPDTQYF.

The genes are TRBV12-3 or TRBV12-4 and TRBJ2-2; TRBD1 or TRBD2 may be the D gene (5 bases each). Between the trimmed V and J ends, which lost 5 bases and 4 bases, there was a span of 14 bases. The CDR3 loop spans 15 amino acids. The CDR3 DNA sequence: TGTGCCAGCAGTGGGGGTTTGGGTATCACCGGGGAGCTGTTTTTT. It is translated as CASSGGLGITGELFF.

In its sample, this clonotype was seen many times. The V gene is TRBV7-6, the J gene TRBJ2-3; 13 bases agree with TRBD2. This CDR3 comprises 18 residues. Germline lookup yields CDR1 SGHVS and CDR2 FNYEAQ. Germline trimming cut 6 bases from V and 5 bases from J; bases unmatched to any gene: 14. The CDR3 is CASSNTPTSGRDRDTQYF. The CDR3 region has the DNA TGTGCCAGCAGTAACACCCCCACTAGCGGGAGGGATAGAGATACGCAGTATTTT.

In its sample, this clonotype was seen a few times. This chain links TRBV11-3 with TRBJ2-2; possibly TRBD2 for D (7 bases). Trimming pared 5 bases from V and 3 bases from J, leaving 22 bases between. This CDR3 is built from 18 residues. Germline values: CDR1 SGHNT, CDR2 YENEEA. The CDR3 bases are TGTGCCAGCAGCGTCGGCCCCAGGGGAGGACTAGACACCGGGGAGCTGTTTTTT. Its protein product is CASSVGPRGGLDTGELFF.

Only one count was recorded for this clonotype. J is TRBJ2-3 and V is TRBV6-6, with 7 positions matching TRBD2. The CDR3 spans 14 residues. The ends lost 5 bases at V and 2 bases at J; junction bases unmatched: 4. Looked up from germline, CDR1 is MNHNY and CDR2 is SVGAGI (reference sequence). The chain's CDR3 is CASSETSATDTQYF. The CDR3 DNA sequence: TGTGCCAGCAGTGAAACTAGCGCCACAGATACGCAGTATTTT.

At least ten counts were recorded for this clonotype. The chain combines TRBV4-3 with TRBJ2-1; D is possibly TRBD2 (6 bases). The CDR3 loop spans 15 amino acids. Germline V CDR1 and CDR2: LGHNA, YSLEER. V lost 3 bases and J lost 0, with 9 bases in between. The CDR3 bases are TGCGCCAGCAGCCAGGGGGACTCCTCCTACAATGAGCAGTTCTTC. It encodes CASSQGDSSYNEQFF.

This clonotype was seen at least ten times. The chain recombines TRBV18 with TRBJ2-7; D possibly matches TRBD1 or TRBD2 (5 bases each). The germline V gene encodes CDR1 KGHSH and CDR2 LQKENI. The CDR3 has 15 residues. Trimming pared 4 bases from V and 0 bases from J, leaving 13 bases between. The CDR3 here is CASSRDPGTSYEQYF. The CDR3 DNA is TGTGCCAGCTCACGCGACCCCGGGACCTCCTACGAGCAGTACTTC.

V and J are TRBV5-1 and TRBJ2-3; TRBD1 aligns across 7 bases. This CDR3 contains 16 residues. CDR1 and CDR2 (germline): SGHRS, YFSETQ. V was pared by 4 bases and J by 1 base, with 9 bases of the junction left unmatched. The CDR3 reads CASSPTGVEGTDTQYF. The CDR3, as DNA: TGCGCCAGCAGCCCCACAGGGGTCGAAGGCACAGATACGCAGTATTTT.

This clonotype was recorded a few times. This chain links TRBV20-1 with TRBJ1-2; D is unresolved. There are 13 residues in the CDR3. CDR1 and CDR2 from the germline V gene are DFQATT and SNEGSKA (reference sequence). Trimming took 0 bases from V and 0 from J, leaving 5 bases between them. Here the CDR3 DNA reads TGCAGTGCTAGAGATATGGCTAACTATGGCTACACCTTC. Encoded protein: CSARDMANYGYTF.

The sample holds many counts of this clonotype. This chain connects TRBV20-1 to TRBJ2-7; 8 bases line up with TRBD2. CDR1 is DFQATT, CDR2 SNEGSKA, per germline (reference sequence). Germline trimming cut 4 bases from V and 5 bases from J; bases unmatched to any gene: 19. The CDR3 has 17 residues. DNA for the CDR3: TGCAGTGCTACCACCGGGACTAGAGGCCCTAAGGTCGACGAGCAGTACTTC. Its protein is CSATTGTRGPKVDEQYF.

This clonotype was detected many times. The chain combines TRBV12-3 or TRBV12-4 with TRBJ2-1, with D maybe TRBD2 (5 bases). The CDR3 runs to 14 residues. The V and J ends lost 3 bases and 3 bases respectively, with 9 bases between them. CDR3 sequence: CASSFAGFYNEQFF. Here the CDR3 DNA reads TGTGCCAGCAGTTTCGCGGGTTTCTACAATGAGCAGTTCTTC.